This T cell receptor beta chain was recovered during a study of naive and memory T cell subsets. This clonotype has a handful of counts. Its antigen is not known. The beta constant-region primer was an equimolar mix of two oligonucleotides covering TRBC1 and TRBC2. TCRdb re-derived calls from the UMI-ligation and nested PCR reads in MiXCR, one entry per CDR3 protein. Of some 150,000 distinct CDR3 sequences listed, around 15% are singletons. Findings and limits, study-wide: Naive and memory repertoire findings lacked a ground truth for validation.

The specimen was naive CD4+ T cells from blood. The receptor was derived from a human donor in good health.

CDR3 bases: TGTGCCAGCAGAGGGACTAGCGGGAGGTCGCTTAAGGCAGATACGCAGTATTTT. Translation gives CASRGTSGRSLKADTQYF. The chain is built from TRBV28 and TRBJ2-3, with 15 bases aligning to TRBD2. The CDR3 has 18 amino acids. Unmatched junction bases numbered 11, after V lost 6 bases and J lost 4 bases. Germline CDR1 and CDR2: MDHEN and SYDVKM.